This T cell receptor beta chain was profiled in a study of blood T cells in healthy people across ages. Study-level findings and limits: Since the PBMCs were unsorted, naive and antigen-experienced cells could not be conclusively compared. The study found more naive CD4+ cells and higher diversity in long-lived than aged donors. Possibly confounding the expanded clonotype changes was the fact that donor CMV status was unknown.

Germline V gene data show CDR1 as MNHEY and CDR2 as SMNVEV (reference sequence). The CDR3 has 15 residues. For this clonotype: Its antigen is currently unknown.

With a J-beta primer mix and a sample-barcoded 5' primer, a second PCR ran roughly 7 to 11 cycles. TCRdb itself ran the 5' RACE reads through MiXCR, one entry per CDR3 protein. Of about 1.4 million distinct CDR3 sequences detected, approximately 59% appear once; the ten largest clones hold 6.5% to 8.5%. The chain uses TRBV27 and TRBJ2-1, with 7 positions matching TRBD1. The DNA end lines up better with TRBJ2-7; the J call may be wrong. The sample was blood. This clonotype was sampled from a man between 18 and 29 years old in good health. The CDR3 bases are TGTGCCAGCAGTTTATGGCAGGGACAGTACAATGAGCAGTACTTC. Translation gives CASSLWQGQYNEQYF.